The source of this T cell receptor (beta chain) is a study of blood T cells in healthy people across ages. General observations from the study: Age brought a roughly linear fall in TCR beta diversity measured per million T cells.

A second about 6 to 12 cycle PCR used barcoded and J-beta primers. Each TCR beta cDNA got a 12-nucleotide random molecular identifier. TCRdb reanalysed the 5' RACE reads using MiXCR and keeps one entry per CDR3 protein. The data show roughly 800,000 distinct CDR3 sequences, 58% seen once. Germline V gives CDR1 DFQATT, CDR2 SNEGSKA (reference sequence). Trimming took 3 bases from V and 8 from J, leaving 14 bases between them. The CDR3 covers 13 residues. Extraction yielded at least 5 micrograms of total RNA per sample. With respect to this clonotype: Its antigen is not identified.

The chain links TRBV20-1 to TRBJ2-1; D remains ambiguous. This clonotype was obtained from a young man in good health. The specimen sequenced was blood. The CDR3 DNA reads TGCAGTGCTAGGGACCCCCCGAGCGATGAGCAGTTCTTC. It yields the protein CSARDPPSDEQFF.